This T cell receptor beta chain stems from a study of preoperative IRX-2 immunotherapy in early breast cancer. The table came from immunoSEQ multiplex PCR; TCRdb's copy has only in-frame clones and leaves some out. In the table there are 40,000 to 45,000 clones, roughly 77% of which are singletons. The CDR3 has 17 residues. Germline V gene data show CDR1 as SGHRS and CDR2 as YFSETQ. Trimming cost V 0 bases and J 0 bases, with 13 bases left between them. This clone was counted only a few times. Treatment reported: preoperative locoregional IRX-2 cytokine immunotherapy. Samples came from a phase Ib trial of preoperative locoregional IRX-2 cytokine immunotherapy.

The TCR was taken from a human donor with breast cancer. Source: tumor tissue, taken after IRX-2 immunotherapy. The chain uses TRBV5-1 and TRBJ2-1; TRBD2 might be the D (5 bases). CDR3 sequence: CASSLAPAASSYNEQFF. CDR3 sequence (DNA): TGCGCCAGCAGCTTGGCCCCAGCGGCTAGCTCCTACAATGAGCAGTTCTTC.